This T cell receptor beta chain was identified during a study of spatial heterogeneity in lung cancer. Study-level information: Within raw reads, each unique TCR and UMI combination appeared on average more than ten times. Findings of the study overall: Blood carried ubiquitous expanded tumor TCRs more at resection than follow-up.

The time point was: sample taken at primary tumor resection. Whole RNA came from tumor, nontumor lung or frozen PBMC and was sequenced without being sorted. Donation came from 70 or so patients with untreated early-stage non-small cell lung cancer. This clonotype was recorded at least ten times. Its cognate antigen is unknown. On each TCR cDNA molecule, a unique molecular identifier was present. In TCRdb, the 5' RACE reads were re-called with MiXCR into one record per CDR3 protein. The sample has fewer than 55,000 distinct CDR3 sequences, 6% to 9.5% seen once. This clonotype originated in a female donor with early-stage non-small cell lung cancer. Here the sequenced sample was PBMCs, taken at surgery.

The CDR3 DNA reads as TGTGCCAGCAGTTTTCTCAGGAAAAATGAGCAGTTCTTC. Translation gives CASSFLRKNEQFF. The chain combines TRBV12-3 or TRBV12-4 with TRBJ2-1; D not certain. The germline V and J ends were trimmed by 3 bases and 7 bases, with 10 bases remaining between them. This CDR3 is 13 amino acids long.